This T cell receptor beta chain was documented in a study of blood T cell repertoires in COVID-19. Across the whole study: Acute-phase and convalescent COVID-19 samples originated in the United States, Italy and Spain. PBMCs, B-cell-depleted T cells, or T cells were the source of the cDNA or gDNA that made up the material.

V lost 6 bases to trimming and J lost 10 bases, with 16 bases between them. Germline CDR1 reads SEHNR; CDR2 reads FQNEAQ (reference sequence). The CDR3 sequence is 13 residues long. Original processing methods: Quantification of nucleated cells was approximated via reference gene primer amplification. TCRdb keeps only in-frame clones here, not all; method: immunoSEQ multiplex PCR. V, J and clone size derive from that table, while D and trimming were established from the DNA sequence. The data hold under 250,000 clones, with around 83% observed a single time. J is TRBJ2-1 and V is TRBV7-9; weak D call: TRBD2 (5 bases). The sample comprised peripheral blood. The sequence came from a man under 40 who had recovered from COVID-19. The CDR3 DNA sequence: TGTGCCAGCAGGGGGAGCGGCCAACGGGAGCAGTTCTTC. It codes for CASRGSGQREQFF.